This TCR beta chain was identified in a study of identical twins. Template switching (which added a universal primer site) was used, and cDNA carried unique molecular identifiers. One entry per CDR3 protein results from TCRdb running MiXCR on the 5' RACE reads. The sample gives more than 200,000 distinct CDR3 sequences, roughly 10% of which show up once; 5% to 6% is in the top ten. The CDR3 is made up of 15 amino acids. V dropped 5 bases and J dropped 5; count of bases not matched to a gene: 3. Germline values: CDR1 LNHNV, CDR2 YYDKDF (reference sequence). Points on this clonotype: No antigen is known for it.

Broader study findings: The same donors were not followed; conclusions instead depended on cross-sectional statistical analysis. Fewer insertions were carried by abundant cord blood beta clonotypes, but none was seen in memory repertoires. The models gave estimates that fell short of the out-of-frame TCR alpha sharing seen in monozygotic twins.

The material sequenced was memory (CD45RO+) T cells sorted from blood. The sequence was collected from a woman in her late teens or twenties in good health. V is TRBV15 and J is TRBJ2-1; 13 bases map to TRBD2. CDR3 nucleotide sequence: TGTGCCACCAGCGTCGGACTAGCGGGAGACAATGAGCAGTTCTTC. Its protein product is CATSVGLAGDNEQFF.